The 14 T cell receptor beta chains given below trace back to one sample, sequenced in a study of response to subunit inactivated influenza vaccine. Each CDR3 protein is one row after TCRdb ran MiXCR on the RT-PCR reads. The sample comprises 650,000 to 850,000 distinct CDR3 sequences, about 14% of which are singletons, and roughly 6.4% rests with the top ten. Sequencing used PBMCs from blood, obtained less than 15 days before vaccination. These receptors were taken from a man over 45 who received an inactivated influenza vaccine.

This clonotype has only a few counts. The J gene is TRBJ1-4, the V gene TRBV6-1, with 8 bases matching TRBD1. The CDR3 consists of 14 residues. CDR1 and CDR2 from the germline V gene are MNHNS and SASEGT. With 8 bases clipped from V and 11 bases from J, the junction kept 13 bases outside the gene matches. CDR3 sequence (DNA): TGTGCCAGCGTCTTTGGACAGGGCAGAGGGAAACTGTTTTTT. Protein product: CASVFGQGRGKLFF.

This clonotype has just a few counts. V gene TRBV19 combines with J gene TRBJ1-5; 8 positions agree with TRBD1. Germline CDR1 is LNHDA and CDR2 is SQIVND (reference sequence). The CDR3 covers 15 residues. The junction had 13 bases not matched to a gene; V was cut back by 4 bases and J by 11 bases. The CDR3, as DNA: TGTGCCAGTAGTACCACAGGGGGTTCGCCCCGGGCCCAGCATTTT. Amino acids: CASSTTGGSPRAQHF.

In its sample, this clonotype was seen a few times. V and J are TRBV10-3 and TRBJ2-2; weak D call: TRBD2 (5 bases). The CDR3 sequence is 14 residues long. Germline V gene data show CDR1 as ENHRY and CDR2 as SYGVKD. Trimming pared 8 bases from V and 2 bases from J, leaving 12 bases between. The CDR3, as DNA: TGTGCCATCCCGCGGGCGGACAACACCGGGGAGCTGTTTTTT. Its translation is CAIPRADNTGELFF.

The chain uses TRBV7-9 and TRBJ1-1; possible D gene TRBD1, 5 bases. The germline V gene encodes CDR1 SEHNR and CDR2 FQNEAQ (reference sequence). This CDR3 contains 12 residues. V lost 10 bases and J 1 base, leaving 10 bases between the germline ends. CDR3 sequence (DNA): TGTGCCACGGGGGAGGAGAACACTGAAGCTTTCTTT. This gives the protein CATGEENTEAFF.

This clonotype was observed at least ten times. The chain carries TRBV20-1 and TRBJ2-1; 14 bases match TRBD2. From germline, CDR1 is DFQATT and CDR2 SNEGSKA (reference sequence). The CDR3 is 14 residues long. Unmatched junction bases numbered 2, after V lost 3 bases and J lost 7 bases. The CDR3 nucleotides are TGCAGTGCTAGCGGGACTAGCGGGAGTAATGAGCAGTTCTTC. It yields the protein CSASGTSGSNEQFF.

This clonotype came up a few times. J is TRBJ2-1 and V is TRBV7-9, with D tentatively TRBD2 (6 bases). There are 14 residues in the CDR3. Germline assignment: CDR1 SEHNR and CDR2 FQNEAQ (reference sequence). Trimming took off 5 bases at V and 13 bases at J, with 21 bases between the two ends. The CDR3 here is CASSHSNVGGEQFF. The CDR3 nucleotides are TGTGCCAGCAGCCATTCGAATGTGGGAGGAGAACAGTTCTTC.

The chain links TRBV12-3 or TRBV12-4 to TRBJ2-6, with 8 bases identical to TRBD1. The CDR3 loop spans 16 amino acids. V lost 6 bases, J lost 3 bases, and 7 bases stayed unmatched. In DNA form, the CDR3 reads TGTGCCAGCAGCAGGACAGGGAGCGTTGGGGCCAACGTCCTGACTTTC. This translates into CASSRTGSVGANVLTF.

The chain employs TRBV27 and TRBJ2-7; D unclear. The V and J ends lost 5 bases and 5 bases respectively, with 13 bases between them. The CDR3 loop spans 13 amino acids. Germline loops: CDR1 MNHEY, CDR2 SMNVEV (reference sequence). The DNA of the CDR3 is TGTGCCAGCAGTCCAACGTTTAAGGACGAGCAGTACTTC. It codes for CASSPTFKDEQYF.

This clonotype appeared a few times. The CDR3 bases are TGTGCCAGCAGTTCTAGCAACTCTGGAAACACCATATATTTT. Protein sequence: CASSSSNSGNTIYF. The V call is TRBV2, the J call TRBJ1-3, with unresolved D. Germline values: CDR1 SNHLY, CDR2 FYNNEI. The CDR3 length is 14 residues. V was cut by 5 bases and J by 0 bases, with 8 bases left in between.

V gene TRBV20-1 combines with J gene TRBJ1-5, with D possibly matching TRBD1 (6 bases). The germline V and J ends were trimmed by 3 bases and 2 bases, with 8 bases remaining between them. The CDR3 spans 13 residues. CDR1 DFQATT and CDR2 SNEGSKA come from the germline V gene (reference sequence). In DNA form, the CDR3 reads TGCAGTGCTAGCAGGGGTGGCAATCAGCCCCAGCATTTT. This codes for CSASRGGNQPQHF.

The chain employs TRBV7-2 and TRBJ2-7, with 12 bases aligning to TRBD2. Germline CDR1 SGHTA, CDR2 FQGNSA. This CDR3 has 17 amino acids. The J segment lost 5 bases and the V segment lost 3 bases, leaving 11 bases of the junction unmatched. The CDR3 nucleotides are TGTGCCAGCAGCTTGCGGACTAGCGGGACCCTGATCCACGAGCAGTACTTC. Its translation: CASSLRTSGTLIHEQYF.

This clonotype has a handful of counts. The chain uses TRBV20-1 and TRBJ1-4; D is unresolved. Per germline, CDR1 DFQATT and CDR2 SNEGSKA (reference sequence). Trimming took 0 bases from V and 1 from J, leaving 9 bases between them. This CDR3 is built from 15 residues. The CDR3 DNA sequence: TGCAGTGCTAGAGATCCTCGCGAAACTAATGAAAAACTGTTTTTT. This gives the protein CSARDPRETNEKLFF.

The CDR3 loop is CASSVYSSLPDTQYF. CDR3 DNA: TGTGCCAGCAGCGTATACAGTTCTCTCCCAGATACGCAGTATTTT. The rearrangement links TRBV7-9 to TRBJ2-3; D unclear. Trimming stripped 5 bases from V and 4 bases from J, with 16 bases between. Germline CDR1 SEHNR, CDR2 FQNEAQ (reference sequence). The CDR3 loop spans 15 amino acids.

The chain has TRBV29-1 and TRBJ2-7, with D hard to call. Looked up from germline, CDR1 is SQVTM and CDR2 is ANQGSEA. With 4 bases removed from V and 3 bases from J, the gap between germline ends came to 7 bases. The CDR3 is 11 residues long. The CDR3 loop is CSVATDYEQYF. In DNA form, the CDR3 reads TGCAGCGTTGCTACTGACTACGAGCAGTACTTC.